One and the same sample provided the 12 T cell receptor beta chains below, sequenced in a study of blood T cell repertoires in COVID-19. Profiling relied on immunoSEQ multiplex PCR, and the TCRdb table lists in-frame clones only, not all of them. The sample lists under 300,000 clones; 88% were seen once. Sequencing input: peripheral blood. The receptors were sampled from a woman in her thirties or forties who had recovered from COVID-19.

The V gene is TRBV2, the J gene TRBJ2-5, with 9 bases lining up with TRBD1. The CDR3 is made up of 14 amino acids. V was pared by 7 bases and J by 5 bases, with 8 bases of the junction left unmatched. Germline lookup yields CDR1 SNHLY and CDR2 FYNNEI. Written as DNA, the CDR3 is TGTGCCAGCACCACCACAGGGGGCAGGGAGACCCAGTACTTC. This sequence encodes CASTTTGGRETQYF.

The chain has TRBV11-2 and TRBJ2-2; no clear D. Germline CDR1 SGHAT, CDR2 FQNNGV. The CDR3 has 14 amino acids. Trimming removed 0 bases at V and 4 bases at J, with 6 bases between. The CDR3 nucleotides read TGTGCCAGCAGCTTAGAGCGAATCACCGGGGAGCTGTTTTTT. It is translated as CASSLERITGELFF.

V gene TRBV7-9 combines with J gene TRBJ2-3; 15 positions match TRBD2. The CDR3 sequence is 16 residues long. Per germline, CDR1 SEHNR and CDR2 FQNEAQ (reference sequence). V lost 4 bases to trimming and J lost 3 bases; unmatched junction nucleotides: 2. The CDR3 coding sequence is TGTGCCAGCAGCTCCGGACTAGCGGGAGGGACAGATACGCAGTATTTT. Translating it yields CASSSGLAGGTDTQYF.

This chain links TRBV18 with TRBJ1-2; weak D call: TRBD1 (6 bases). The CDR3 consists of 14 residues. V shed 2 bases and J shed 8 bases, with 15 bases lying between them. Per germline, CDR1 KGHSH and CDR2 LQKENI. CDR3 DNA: TGTGCCAGCTCACCAGTAGACAAGGGGGACGGCTACACCTTC. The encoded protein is CASSPVDKGDGYTF. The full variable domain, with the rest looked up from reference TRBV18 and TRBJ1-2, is NAGVMQNPRHLVRRRGQEARLRCSPMKGHSHVYWYRQLPEEGLKFMVYLQKENIIDESGMPKERFSAEFPKEGPSILRIQQVVRGDSAAYFCASSPVDKGDGYTFGSGTRLTVV.

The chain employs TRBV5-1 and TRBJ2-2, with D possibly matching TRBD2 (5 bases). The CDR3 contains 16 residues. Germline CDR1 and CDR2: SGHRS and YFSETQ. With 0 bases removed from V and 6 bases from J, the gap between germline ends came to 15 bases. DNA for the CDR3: TGCGCCAGCAGCTTGGCTCCTTCCGGGAAGGCCGGGGAGCTGTTTTTT. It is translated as CASSLAPSGKAGELFF.

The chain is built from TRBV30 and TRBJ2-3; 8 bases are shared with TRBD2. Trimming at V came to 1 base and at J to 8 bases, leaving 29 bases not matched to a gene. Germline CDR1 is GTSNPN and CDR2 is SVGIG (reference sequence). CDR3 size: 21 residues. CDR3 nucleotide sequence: TGTGCCTGGAGTGGGGGTGGGGCTAGCGGGTCAATGGATACGAGATTGGTTACGCAGTATTTT. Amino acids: CAWSGGGASGSMDTRLVTQYF.

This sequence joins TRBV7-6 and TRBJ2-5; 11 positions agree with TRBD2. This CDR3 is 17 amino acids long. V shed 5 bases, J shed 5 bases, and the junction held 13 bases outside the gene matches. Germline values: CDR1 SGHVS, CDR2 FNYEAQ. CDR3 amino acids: CASSPRTSGRVSETQYF. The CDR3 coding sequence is TGTGCCAGCAGCCCCAGGACTAGCGGGCGCGTCTCGGAGACCCAGTACTTC. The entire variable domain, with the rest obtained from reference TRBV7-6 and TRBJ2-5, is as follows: GAGVSQSPRYKVTKRGQDVALRCDPISGHVSLYWYRQALGQGPEFLTYFNYEAQQDKSGLPNDRFSAERPEGSISTLTIQRTEQRDSAMYRCASSPRTSGRVSETQYFGPGTRLLVL.

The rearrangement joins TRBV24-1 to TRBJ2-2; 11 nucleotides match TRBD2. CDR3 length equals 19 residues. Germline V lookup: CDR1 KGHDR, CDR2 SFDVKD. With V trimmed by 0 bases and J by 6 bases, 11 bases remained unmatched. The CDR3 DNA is TGTGCCACCAGTGATTTGGTCCCTCTACTAGCGGGAGTCCCCGGGGAGCTGTTTTTT. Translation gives CATSDLVPLLAGVPGELFF.

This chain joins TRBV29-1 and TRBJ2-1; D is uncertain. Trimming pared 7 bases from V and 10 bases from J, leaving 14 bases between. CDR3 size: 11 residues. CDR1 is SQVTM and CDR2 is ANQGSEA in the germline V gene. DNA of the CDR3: TGCAGCGCCCCTTCCCCCCGGGAGCAGTTCTTC. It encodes CSAPSPREQFF.

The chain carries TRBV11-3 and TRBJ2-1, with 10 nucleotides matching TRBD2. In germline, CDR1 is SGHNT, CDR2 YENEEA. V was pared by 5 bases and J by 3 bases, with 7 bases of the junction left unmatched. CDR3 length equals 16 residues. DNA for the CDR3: TGTGCCAGCAGCCCCCTAGCGGGAGTAAACTACAATGAGCAGTTCTTC. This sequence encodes CASSPLAGVNYNEQFF.

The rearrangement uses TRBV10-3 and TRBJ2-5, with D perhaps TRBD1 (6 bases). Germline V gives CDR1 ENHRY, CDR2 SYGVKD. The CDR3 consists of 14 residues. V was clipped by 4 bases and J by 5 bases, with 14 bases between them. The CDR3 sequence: CAISGGQNGETQYF. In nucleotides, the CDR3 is TGTGCCATCAGTGGGGGGCAAAACGGGGAGACCCAGTACTTC.

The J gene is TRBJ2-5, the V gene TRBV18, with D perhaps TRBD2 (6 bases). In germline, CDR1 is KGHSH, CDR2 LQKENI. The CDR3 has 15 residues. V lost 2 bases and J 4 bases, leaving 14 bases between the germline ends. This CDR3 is CASSPFGTGAETQYF. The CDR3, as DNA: TGTGCCAGCTCACCATTCGGGACGGGAGCAGAGACCCAGTACTTC.